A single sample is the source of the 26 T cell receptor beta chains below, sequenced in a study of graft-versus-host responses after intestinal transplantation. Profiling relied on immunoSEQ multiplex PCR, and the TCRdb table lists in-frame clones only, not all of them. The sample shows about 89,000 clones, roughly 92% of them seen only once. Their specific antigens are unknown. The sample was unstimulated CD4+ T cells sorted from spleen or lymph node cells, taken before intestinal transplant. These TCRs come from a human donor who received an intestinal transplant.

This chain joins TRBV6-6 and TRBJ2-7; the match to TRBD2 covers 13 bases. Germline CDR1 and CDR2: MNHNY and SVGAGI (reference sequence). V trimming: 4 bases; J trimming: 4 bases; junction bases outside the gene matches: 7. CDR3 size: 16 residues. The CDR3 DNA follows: TGTGCCAGCAGTTCCCTGACTAGCGGGAGGACTTACGAGCAGTACTTC. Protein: CASSSLTSGRTYEQYF.

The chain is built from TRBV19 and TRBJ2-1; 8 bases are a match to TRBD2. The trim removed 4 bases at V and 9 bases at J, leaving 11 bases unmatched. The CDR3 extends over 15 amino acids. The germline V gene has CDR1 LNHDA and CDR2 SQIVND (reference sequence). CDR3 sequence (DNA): TGTGCCAGTAGTAGGGGAGCGGGAGCAGGTACTGAGCAGTTCTTC. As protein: CASSRGAGAGTEQFF.

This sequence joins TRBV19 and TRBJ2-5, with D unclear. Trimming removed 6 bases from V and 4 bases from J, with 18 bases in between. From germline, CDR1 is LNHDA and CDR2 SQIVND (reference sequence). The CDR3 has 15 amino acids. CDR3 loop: CASRPSPGLGETQYF. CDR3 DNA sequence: TGTGCCAGTAGACCCAGTCCGGGTCTAGGAGAGACCCAGTACTTC.

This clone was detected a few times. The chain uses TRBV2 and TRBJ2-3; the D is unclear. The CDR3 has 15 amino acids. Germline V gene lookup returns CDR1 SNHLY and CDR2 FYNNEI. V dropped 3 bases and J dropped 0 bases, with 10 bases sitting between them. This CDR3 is CASSDGAASTDTQYF. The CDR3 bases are TGTGCCAGCAGTGATGGTGCGGCAAGCACAGATACGCAGTATTTT.

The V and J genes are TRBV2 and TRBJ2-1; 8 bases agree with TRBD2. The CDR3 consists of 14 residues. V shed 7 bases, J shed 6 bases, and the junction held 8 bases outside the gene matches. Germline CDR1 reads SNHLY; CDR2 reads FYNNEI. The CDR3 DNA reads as TGTGCCAGCAACCCAGCGGGAGTGATCAATGAGCAGTTCTTC. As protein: CASNPAGVINEQFF.

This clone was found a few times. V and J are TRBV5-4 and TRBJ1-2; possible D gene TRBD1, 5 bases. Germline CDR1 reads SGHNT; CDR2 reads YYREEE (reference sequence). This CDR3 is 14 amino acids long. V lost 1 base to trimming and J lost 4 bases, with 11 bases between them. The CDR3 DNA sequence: TGTGCCAGCAGCTTGACAGGCTTTCGCTATGGCTACACCTTC. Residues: CASSLTGFRYGYTF.

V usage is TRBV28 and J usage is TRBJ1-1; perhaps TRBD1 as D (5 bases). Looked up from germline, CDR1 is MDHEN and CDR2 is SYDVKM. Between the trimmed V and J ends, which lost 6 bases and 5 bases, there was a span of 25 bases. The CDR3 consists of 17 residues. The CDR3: CASSHRGVPSRVTEAFF. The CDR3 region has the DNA TGTGCCAGCAGCCACCGAGGGGTCCCATCCCGGGTGACTGAAGCTTTCTTT.

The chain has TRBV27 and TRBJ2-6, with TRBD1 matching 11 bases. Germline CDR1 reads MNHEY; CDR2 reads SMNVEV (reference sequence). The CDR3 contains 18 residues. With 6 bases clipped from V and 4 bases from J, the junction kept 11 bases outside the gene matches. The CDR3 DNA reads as TGTGCCAGCAGGCGGGGGGACAGGGGGGTCTTCGGGGCCAACGTCCTGACTTTC. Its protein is CASRRGDRGVFGANVLTF.

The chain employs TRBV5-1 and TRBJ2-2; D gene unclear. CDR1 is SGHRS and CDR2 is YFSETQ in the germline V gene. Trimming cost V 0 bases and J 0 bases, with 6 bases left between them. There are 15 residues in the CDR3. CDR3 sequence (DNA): TGCGCCAGCAGCTTGGTCCTAGCGAACACCGGGGAGCTGTTTTTT. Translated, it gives CASSLVLANTGELFF.

The CDR3 protein is CASSLGGGTNTGELFF. The DNA for the CDR3 is TGTGCCAGCAGCTTGGGGGGCGGGACGAACACCGGGGAGCTGTTTTTT. The J gene is TRBJ2-2, the V gene TRBV7-2, with D perhaps TRBD1 or TRBD2 (6 bases each). The V end was cut by 3 bases, the J end by 0 bases, with 11 bases between. The CDR3 runs 16 residues. Germline V gene lookup returns CDR1 SGHTA and CDR2 FQGNSA. The full variable domain, its missing parts supplied by reference TRBV7-2 and TRBJ2-2, is GAGVSQSPSNKVTEKGKDVELRCDPISGHTALYWYRQSLGQGLEFLIYFQGNSAPDKSGLPSDRFSAERTGGSVSTLTIQRTQQEDSAVYLCASSLGGGTNTGELFFGEGSRLTVL.

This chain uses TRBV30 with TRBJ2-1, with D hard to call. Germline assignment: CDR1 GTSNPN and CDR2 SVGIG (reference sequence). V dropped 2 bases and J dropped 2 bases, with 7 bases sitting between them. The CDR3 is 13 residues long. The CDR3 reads CAWSPGPYNEQFF. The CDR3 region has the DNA TGTGCCTGGAGTCCCGGGCCCTACAATGAGCAGTTCTTC.

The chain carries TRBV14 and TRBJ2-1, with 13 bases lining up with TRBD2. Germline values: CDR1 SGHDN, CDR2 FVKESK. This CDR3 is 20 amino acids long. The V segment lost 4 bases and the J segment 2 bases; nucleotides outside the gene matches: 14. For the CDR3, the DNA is TGTGCCAGCAGCCGTGGACTAGCGGGGGATTTTCGAACAACCTACAATGAGCAGTTCTTC. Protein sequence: CASSRGLAGDFRTTYNEQFF.

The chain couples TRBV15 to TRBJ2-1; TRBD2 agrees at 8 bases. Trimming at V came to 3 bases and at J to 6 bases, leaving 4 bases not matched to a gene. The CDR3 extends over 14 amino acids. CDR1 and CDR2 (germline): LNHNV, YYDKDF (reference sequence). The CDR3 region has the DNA TGTGCCACCAGCAGTCCCGGGACTAGCAATGAGCAGTTCTTC. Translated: CATSSPGTSNEQFF.

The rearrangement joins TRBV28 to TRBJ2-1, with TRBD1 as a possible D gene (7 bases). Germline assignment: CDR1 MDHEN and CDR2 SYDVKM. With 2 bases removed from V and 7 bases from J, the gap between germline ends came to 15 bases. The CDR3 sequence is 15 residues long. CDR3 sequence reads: CASSLRSGGKNEQFF. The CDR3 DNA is TGTGCCAGCAGTTTACGTTCAGGGGGGAAAAATGAGCAGTTCTTC.

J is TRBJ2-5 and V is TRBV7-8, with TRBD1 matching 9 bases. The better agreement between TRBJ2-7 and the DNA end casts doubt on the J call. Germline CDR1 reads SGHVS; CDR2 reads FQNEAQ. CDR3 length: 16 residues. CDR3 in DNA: TGTGCCAGCAGCCCCAACTCCGGGACAGGGAGCTACGAGCAGTACTTC. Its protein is CASSPNSGTGSYEQYF.

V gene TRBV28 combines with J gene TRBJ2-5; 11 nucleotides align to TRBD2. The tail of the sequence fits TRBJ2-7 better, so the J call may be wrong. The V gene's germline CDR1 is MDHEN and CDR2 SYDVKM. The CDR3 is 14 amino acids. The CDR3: CASLGTSGTYEQYF. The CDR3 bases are TGTGCCAGTTTAGGGACTAGCGGTACCTACGAGCAGTACTTC.

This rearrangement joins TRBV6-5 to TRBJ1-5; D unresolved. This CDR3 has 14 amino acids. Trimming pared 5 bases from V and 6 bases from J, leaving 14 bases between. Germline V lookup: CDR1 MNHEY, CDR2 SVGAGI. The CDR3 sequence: CASSPRVASQPQHF. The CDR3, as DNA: TGTGCCAGCAGTCCCCGGGTCGCGAGTCAGCCCCAGCATTTT.

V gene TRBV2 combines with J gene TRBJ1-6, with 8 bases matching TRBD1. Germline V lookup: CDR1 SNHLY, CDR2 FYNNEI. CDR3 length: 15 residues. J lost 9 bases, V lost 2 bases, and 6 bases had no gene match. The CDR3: CASSERGTGASPLHF. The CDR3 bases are TGTGCCAGCAGTGAAAGGGGGACAGGCGCTTCACCCCTCCACTTT.

CDR3 protein: CASSLGYRGSNTGELFF. The CDR3 DNA follows: TGTGCCAGCAGCTTAGGATACAGGGGGTCGAACACCGGGGAGCTGTTTTTT. The chain carries TRBV7-9 and TRBJ2-2; TRBD1 matches at 8 bases. V dropped 1 base and J dropped 0; count of bases not matched to a gene: 4. The CDR3 runs to 17 residues. Germline loops: CDR1 SEHNR, CDR2 FQNEAQ (reference sequence).

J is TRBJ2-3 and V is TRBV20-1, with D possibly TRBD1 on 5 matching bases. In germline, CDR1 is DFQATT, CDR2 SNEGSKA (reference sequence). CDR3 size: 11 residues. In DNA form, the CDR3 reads TGCAGCCAGGGTTCAACAGATACGCAGTATTTT. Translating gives CSQGSTDTQYF.

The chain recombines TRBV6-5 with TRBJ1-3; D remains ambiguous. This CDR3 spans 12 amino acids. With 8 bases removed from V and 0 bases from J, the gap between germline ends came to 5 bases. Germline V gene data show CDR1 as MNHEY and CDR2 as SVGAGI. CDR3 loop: CASESSGNTIYF. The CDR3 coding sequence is TGTGCCAGCGAGAGCTCTGGAAACACCATATATTTT.

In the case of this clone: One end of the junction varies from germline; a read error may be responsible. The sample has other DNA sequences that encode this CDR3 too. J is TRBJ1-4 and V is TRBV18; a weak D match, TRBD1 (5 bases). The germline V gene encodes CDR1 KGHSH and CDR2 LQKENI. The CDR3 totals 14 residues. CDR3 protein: CASSPGQGNEKLFF. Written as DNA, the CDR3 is TGTGCTAGCTCACCAGGGCAGGGTAATGAAAAACTGTTTTTT.

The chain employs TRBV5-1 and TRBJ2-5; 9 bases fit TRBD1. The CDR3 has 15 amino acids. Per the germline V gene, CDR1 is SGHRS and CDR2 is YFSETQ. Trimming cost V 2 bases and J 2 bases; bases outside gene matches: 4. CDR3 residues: CASSFTGGPQETQYF. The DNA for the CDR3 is TGCGCCAGCAGCTTCACAGGGGGCCCTCAAGAGACCCAGTACTTC.

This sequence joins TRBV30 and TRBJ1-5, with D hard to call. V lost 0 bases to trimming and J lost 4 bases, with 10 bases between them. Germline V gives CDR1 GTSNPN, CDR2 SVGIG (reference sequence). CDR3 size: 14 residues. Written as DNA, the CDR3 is TGTGCCTGGAGTGTACCCCTGGAGAATCAGCCCCAGCATTTT. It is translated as CAWSVPLENQPQHF.

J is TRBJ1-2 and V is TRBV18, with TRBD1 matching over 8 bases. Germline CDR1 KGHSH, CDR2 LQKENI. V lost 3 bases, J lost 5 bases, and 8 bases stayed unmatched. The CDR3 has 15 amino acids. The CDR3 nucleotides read TGTGCCAGCTCACCTACAGGGGGGTTGATGTATGGCTACACCTTC. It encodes CASSPTGGLMYGYTF.

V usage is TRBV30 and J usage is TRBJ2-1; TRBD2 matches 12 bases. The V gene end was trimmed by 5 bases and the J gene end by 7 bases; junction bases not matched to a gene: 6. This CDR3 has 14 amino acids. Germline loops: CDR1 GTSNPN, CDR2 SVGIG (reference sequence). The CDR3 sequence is CAWGHLAGGNEQFF. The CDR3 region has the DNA TGTGCCTGGGGACACCTAGCGGGGGGGAATGAGCAGTTCTTC.